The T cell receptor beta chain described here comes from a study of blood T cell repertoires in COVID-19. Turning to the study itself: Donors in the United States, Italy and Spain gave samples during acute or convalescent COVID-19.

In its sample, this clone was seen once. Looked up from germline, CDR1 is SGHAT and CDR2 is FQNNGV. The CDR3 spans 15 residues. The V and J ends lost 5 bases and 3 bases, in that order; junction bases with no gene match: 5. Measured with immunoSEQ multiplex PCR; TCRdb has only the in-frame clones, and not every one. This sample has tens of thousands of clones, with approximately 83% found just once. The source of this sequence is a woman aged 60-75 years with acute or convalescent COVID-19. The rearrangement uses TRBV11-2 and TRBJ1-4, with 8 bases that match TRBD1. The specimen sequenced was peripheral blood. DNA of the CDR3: TGTGCCAGCAGCATTACAGGGGGACCTAATGAAAAACTGTTTTTT. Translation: CASSITGGPNEKLFF. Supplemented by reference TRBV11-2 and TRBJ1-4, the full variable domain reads EAGVAQSPRYKIIEKRQSVAFWCNPISGHATLYWYQQILGQGPKLLIQFQNNGVVDDSQLPKDRFSAERLKGVDSTLKIQPAKLEDSAVYLCASSITGGPNEKLFFGSGTQLSVL.